The TCR beta chain under discussion was sequenced for a study of cytomegalovirus exposure and HLA in healthy donors. At the level of the study: The 90 to 150 validation repertoires, a later analysis reported, used the same platform as the approximately 650 first-cohort repertoires. Study results and limitations: Some TCR beta chains (more than 150 of them) were listed as cytomegalovirus-associated. In vitro work confirmed that a few CMV-associated chains recognize CMV antigens.

This clone was recorded once. Its antigen is currently unknown. The V and J ends lost 6 bases and 8 bases, in that order; junction bases with no gene match: 10. Germline CDR1 reads MNHEY; CDR2 reads SVGAGI. The CDR3 has 15 residues. This table comes from immunoSEQ multiplex PCR, and its TCRdb copy is limited to in-frame clones, with some not included. The sample shows some 69,000 clones, around 96% of them seen only once. Sequencing was done on a sample of PBMCs. V gene TRBV6-5 combines with J gene TRBJ2-1; the match to TRBD2 covers 10 bases. The source of this sequence is a man younger than 35 in good health and CMV-seropositive. The DNA of the CDR3 is TGTGCCAGCAGCCCTAGCGGGAGTACGGCGGATGAGCAGTTCTTC. It is translated as CASSPSGSTADEQFF.